Listed here is a single T cell receptor (beta chain). Its antigen is not known. The source of the sample is a study of CD8+CD57+ T cells in acquired aplastic anemia. About the research overall: Among healthy donors, CD4+ cells averaged around 10 million reads. Study-wide findings and caveats: Patients and controls had in common some 30 CD8+ CDR3 sequences.

The template used for profiling TCR beta VDJ and CDR3 was genomic DNA. TCRdb reprocessed the reads via MiXCR and lists one record per CDR3 protein. The table shows some 410,000 distinct CDR3 sequences, with about 70% occurring only once. Per germline, CDR1 SGDLS and CDR2 YYNGEE. The V end was cut by 0 bases, the J end by 13 bases, with 19 bases between. The CDR3 extends over 14 amino acids. The specimen was sorted CD4+, CD8+, or CD8+CD57+ T cells (not recorded which) from PBMCs. This TCR came from a human donor in good health, serving as a control. The rearrangement links TRBV9 to TRBJ1-2; D is undetermined. This chain's CDR3 is CASSVGQRSGNTTF. The CDR3 DNA reads TGTGCCAGCAGCGTAGGGCAGCGCTCTGGAAACACCACCTTC. The full variable domain, with the rest looked up from reference TRBV9 and TRBJ1-2, is DSGVTQTPKHLITATGQRVTLRCSPRSGDLSVYWYQQSLDQGLQFLIQYYNGEERAKGNILERFSAQQFPDLHSELNLSSLELGDSALYFCASSVGQRSGNTTFGSGTRLTVV.